This T cell receptor beta chain was captured in a study of a mutant IDH1 vaccine in newly diagnosed glioma. As for this clone: As yet, its antigen is unknown.

Generated by immunoSEQ multiplex PCR, the TCRdb table keeps only in-frame clones and is missing some. The profile shows fewer than 35,000 clones, 70% to 85% of them singletons. Indicated time point: week 35, safety follow-up. Vaccination comprised doses that each held 300 ug of mutant IDH1 20-mer peptide, plus topical imiquimod. Patients underwent eight vaccinations, which took place in weeks 1, 3, 5, 7, 11, 15, 19 and 23. V lost 7 bases and J 0 bases, leaving 9 bases between the germline ends. The CDR3 contains 14 residues. Germline loops: CDR1 MNHEY, CDR2 SVGAGI. This sequence joins TRBV6-5 and TRBJ1-4, with D perhaps TRBD1 (6 bases). The receptor's source is a man aged 25 to 40 with glioma. Sequenced here: PBMCs, sampled from a glioma patient whose treatment included an IDH1 peptide vaccine. CDR3 DNA sequence: TGTGCCAGCACCCGGACAGCAACTAATGAAAAACTGTTTTTT. Amino acid sequence: CASTRTATNEKLFF.